This T cell receptor beta chain emerged from a study of T cell repertoires in cytomegalovirus infection (dated by TCRdb to 2018 to 2020). At the level of the whole study: The peptide stimulations were aimed at well-studied HLA-B-restricted epitopes as well as recently identified HLA-C-restricted CMV epitopes, whose presentation resists viral immunomodulation. The HLA type of each donor mattered for the analysis, because public TCR beta signatures pointed to carriage of CMV infection along with the matching HLA type. Results and caveats for the whole study, not just this receptor: The ex vivo response was dominated by HLA-C-restricted CMV-specific TCR beta clonotypes, and the single most frequent clonotype in two of eight donors was supplied by these HLA-C-restricted clonotypes. Carriers of CMV infection plus the relevant HLA type were discriminated by the cumulative frequency of public TCR beta family members in the study cohort and in an independent 352-donor cohort.

Reads for this sample came from an Illumina HiSeq 1500. The public reads were run again by TCRdb, first through fastp at Q25 and then through MiXCR, and only productive beta chains were kept. Under each unique CDR3 protein, matching rows form one entry showing the most common genes and DNA. Present in this sample are around 710,000 distinct CDR3 sequences, about 27% of which were seen just once. Together, the top ten hold around 13% of the sample. Concerning this clonotype itself: It has no known antigen specificity. No base-level quality is on record; no much larger clone is a single base apart.

From the cysteine through the phenylalanine, the CDR3 covers 16 amino acids. The retained sequence is limited to the CDR3, 48 bases, with the frame set at the first base. V loses 4 bases, J loses 5 bases, and the germline ends lie 20 bases apart. Sequences MGHRA (CDR1) and YSYEKL (CDR2) are obtained from the germline V gene. The sample's treatment or condition label is to be understood as: in vitro stimulation with specific CMV peptide epitopes to enrich CMV-specific T cells. This TCR was sampled from a human donor in good health (CMV status not recorded). Some clones in this sample may be carry-over from other donors' samples. In this chain, TRBV4-1 is recombined with TRBJ2-5, with the D call tentatively TRBD1 or TRBD2, each fitting 6 bases. This specimen consisted of cultured CD8+ T cells from PBMCs, obtained from culture after CMV antigen stimulation. The sequenced DNA: TGCGCCAGCAGCCCCCTTTCGGGGGCCCACGGGGAGACCCAGTACTTC. Its protein product is CASSPLSGAHGETQYF.